The present TCR beta chain was sequenced within a study of blood T cell repertoires in COVID-19. Using immunoSEQ multiplex PCR, the repertoire was profiled, and TCRdb retains in-frame clones only, with some absent. Here the sample spans about 480,000 clones, more than 75% being singletons. This clonotype was sampled from a woman aged 40-49 years who had recovered from COVID-19. The material sequenced was PBMCs or T cells enriched from blood (not recorded which).

In DNA form, the CDR3 reads TGTGCCAGCAGCTTAGATTGGGGCGAATCGAACAATGAGCAGTTCTTC. The encoded protein is CASSLDWGESNNEQFF. The chain is built from TRBV11-3 and TRBJ2-1, with D maybe TRBD1 (5 bases). The CDR3 is made up of 16 amino acids. Trimming pared 0 bases from V and 5 bases from J, leaving 14 bases between. Germline V CDR1 and CDR2: SGHNT, YENEEA.